The next 30 T cell receptor beta chains were all read from a single sample in a study of blood T cell repertoires in COVID-19. Measured with immunoSEQ multiplex PCR; TCRdb has only the in-frame clones, and not every one. The top ten hold 6.2% of the sample, which has about 240,000 clones, roughly nine tenths seen once. The sample taken for sequencing was peripheral blood. These receptor sequences come from a man aged 60-69 years with acute or convalescent COVID-19.

The chain has TRBV7-2 and TRBJ1-1; D is undetermined. Germline V lookup: CDR1 SGHTA, CDR2 FQGNSA. The V and J ends lost 1 base and 2 bases respectively, with 14 bases between them. The CDR3 runs to 16 residues. The CDR3 loop reads CASSLENVHTNTEAFF. The CDR3 DNA sequence: TGTGCCAGCAGCTTAGAAAATGTACACACCAACACTGAAGCTTTCTTT.

The chain links TRBV11-3 to TRBJ2-1; D is uncertain. The CDR3 consists of 12 residues. With 4 bases removed from V and 8 bases from J, the gap between germline ends came to 9 bases. Looked up from germline, CDR1 is SGHNT and CDR2 is YENEEA. CDR3 sequence reads: CASSSPSDEQFF. For the CDR3, the DNA is TGTGCCAGCAGCTCCCCCAGCGATGAGCAGTTCTTC.

Only one count was recorded for this clone. The chain couples TRBV5-8 to TRBJ1-5; a weak D match, TRBD1 (5 bases). The CDR3 extends over 15 amino acids. V was pared by 0 bases and J by 4 bases, with 11 bases between. Germline CDR1 SGHTS, CDR2 YDEGEE. The CDR3 loop reads CASSLGVRQNQPQHF. The CDR3 DNA sequence: TGTGCCAGCAGCTTGGGCGTTCGACAGAATCAGCCCCAGCATTTT.

This chain links TRBV7-9 with TRBJ2-1, with TRBD2 matching over 11 bases. CDR3 size: 16 residues. CDR1 SEHNR and CDR2 FQNEAQ come from the germline V gene (reference sequence). Germline trimming cut 3 bases from V and 9 bases from J; bases unmatched to any gene: 10. CDR3 DNA: TGTGCCAGCAGCTTTCCCTTTAGCGGGAGGGGTGGTGAGCAGTTCTTC. As protein: CASSFPFSGRGGEQFF.

The chain couples TRBV6-2 or TRBV6-3 to TRBJ2-7; a weak D match, TRBD2 (5 bases). Trimming cost V 5 bases and J 3 bases, with 14 bases left between them. The CDR3 contains 14 residues. Germline V lookup: CDR1 MNHEY, CDR2 SVGEGT. DNA for the CDR3: TGTGCCAGCAGTACCCTTCCCGGGAACTACGAGCAGTACTTC. It codes for CASSTLPGNYEQYF.

This clone has a handful of counts. The V gene is TRBV5-1, the J gene TRBJ2-4; D is undetermined. Trimming removed 4 bases at V and 0 bases at J, with 8 bases between. Germline-derived CDR1 and CDR2 are SGHRS and YFSETQ. The CDR3 is 14 residues long. The CDR3 loop is CASSPSLAKNIQYF. CDR3 bases: TGCGCCAGCAGCCCGTCCCTAGCCAAAAACATTCAGTACTTC.

This rearrangement joins TRBV5-5 to TRBJ2-2, with 7 bases identical to TRBD1. Per the germline V gene, CDR1 is SGHKS and CDR2 is YYEKEE (reference sequence). CDR3 length: 11 amino acids. The V gene end was trimmed by 3 bases and the J gene end by 14 bases; junction bases not matched to a gene: 4. The CDR3: CASSYDRVLFF. For the CDR3, the DNA is TGTGCCAGCAGCTACGACAGGGTACTGTTTTTT.

In its sample, this clone was seen once. This chain uses TRBV10-1 with TRBJ2-5, with a possible D match to TRBD1 (6 bases). V was shortened by 5 bases and J by 2 bases, with 12 bases between the two germline ends. CDR1 WNHNN and CDR2 SYGVQD come from the germline V gene (reference sequence). The CDR3 consists of 14 residues. CDR3 DNA: TGCGCCAGCAGTTTCGACAGGATGCAAGAGACCCAGTACTTC. It codes for CASSFDRMQETQYF.

J is TRBJ2-7 and V is TRBV6-5; 8 bases fit TRBD1. The CDR3 sequence is 15 residues long. Germline assignment: CDR1 MNHEY and CDR2 SVGAGI. V trimming: 5 bases; J trimming: 3 bases; junction bases outside the gene matches: 9. The CDR3 loop is CASSPGTGWFYEQYF. CDR3 coding DNA: TGTGCCAGCAGTCCCGGGACAGGCTGGTTCTACGAGCAGTACTTC.

The V call is TRBV24-1, the J call TRBJ2-3, with TRBD2 identical over 13 bases. The CDR3 extends over 18 amino acids. The junction had 5 bases not matched to a gene; V was cut back by 1 base and J by 2 bases. Germline CDR1 and CDR2: KGHDR and SFDVKD. The CDR3 coding sequence is TGTGCCACCAGTGATTTCCCCGGGACTAGCGGGGTCACAGATACGCAGTATTTT. Translated, it gives CATSDFPGTSGVTDTQYF.

The chain carries TRBV6-5 and TRBJ2-7, with a weak D call TRBD1 (5 bases). V gave up 2 bases and J gave up 1 base, with 9 bases separating them. Germline loops: CDR1 MNHEY, CDR2 SVGAGI. This CDR3 has 14 amino acids. In DNA form, the CDR3 reads TGTGCCAGCAGTTACAGGGGCAGTTCCTACGAGCAGTACTTC. Protein product: CASSYRGSSYEQYF.

V and J are TRBV29-1 and TRBJ2-1; 9 nucleotides align to TRBD1. The CDR3 has 12 amino acids. CDR1 and CDR2 from the germline V gene are SQVTM and ANQGSEA. V shed 8 bases and J 9 bases; nucleotides not matched to a gene: 8. CDR3 coding DNA: TGCAGCCCCGGGACAGGGCTTGGTGAGCAGTTCTTC. Protein: CSPGTGLGEQFF.

The CDR3 reads CASSLDPGIRETQYF. The CDR3 DNA is TGTGCCAGCAGCTTGGATCCGGGTATTCGAGAGACCCAGTACTTC. This sequence joins TRBV5-4 and TRBJ2-5; no clear D. V lost 0 bases, J lost 4 bases, and 13 bases lay in between. The CDR3 is 15 residues long. Germline V gene lookup returns CDR1 SGHNT and CDR2 YYREEE (reference sequence).

The gene calls are TRBV4-1 and TRBJ2-7; D might be TRBD1 (5 bases). Germline CDR1 and CDR2: MGHRA and YSYEKL. CDR3 length equals 14 residues. Trimming removed 4 bases from V and 3 bases from J, with 13 bases in between. CDR3 DNA sequence: TGCGCCAGCAGCCGCTCAGGGCCAGGCTACGAGCAGTACTTC. Translation gives CASSRSGPGYEQYF.

J is TRBJ1-5 and V is TRBV29-1, with a tentative D call TRBD1 (6 bases). The CDR3 has 13 amino acids. V shed 5 bases and J shed 5 bases, with 13 bases lying between them. Germline values: CDR1 SQVTM, CDR2 ANQGSEA. The CDR3 nucleotides read TGCAGCGTTAGGGGGAGAGAGGATCAGCCCCAGCATTTT. This translates into CSVRGREDQPQHF.

In this sample, this clone turned up once. The V gene is TRBV2, the J gene TRBJ2-7; 11 bases agree with TRBD1. Germline CDR1 SNHLY, CDR2 FYNNEI. This CDR3 has 14 residues. The ends lost 6 bases at V and 7 bases at J; junction bases unmatched: 8. Here the CDR3 reads CASRPGTGGWEQYF. CDR3 DNA: TGTGCCAGCAGGCCCGGGACAGGGGGGTGGGAGCAGTACTTC.

V usage is TRBV5-1 and J usage is TRBJ2-7, with 11 bases identical to TRBD2. After removal of 1 base from V and 7 bases from J, the junction contained 7 bases not matched to a gene. This CDR3 is built from 15 residues. Per the germline V gene, CDR1 is SGHRS and CDR2 is YFSETQ. DNA for the CDR3: TGCGCCAGCAGCTTGAGCCTAGCGGGAGGCAGGGAGCAGTACTTC. Its translation: CASSLSLAGGREQYF. The whole variable domain, remainder taken from reference TRBV5-1 and TRBJ2-7, is KAGVTQTPRYLIKTRGQQVTLSCSPISGHRSVSWYQQTPGQGLQFLFEYFSETQRNKGNFPGRFSGRQFSNSRSEMNVSTLELGDSALYLCASSLSLAGGREQYFGPGTRLTVT.

J is TRBJ2-5 and V is TRBV4-3; D is unresolved. There are 13 residues in the CDR3. Germline lookup yields CDR1 LGHNA and CDR2 YSLEER. The V end was cut by 0 bases, the J end by 5 bases, with 7 bases between. Here the CDR3 DNA reads TGCGCCAGCAGCCAAGATTCTTCGGAGACCCAGTACTTC. Its translation: CASSQDSSETQYF.

The V call is TRBV20-1, the J call TRBJ2-7; 8 bases agree with TRBD1. The junction had 6 bases not matched to a gene; V was cut back by 3 bases and J by 2 bases. The length of the CDR3 is 14 residues. In germline, CDR1 is DFQATT, CDR2 SNEGSKA (reference sequence). CDR3 coding DNA: TGCAGTGCTAGTGGGACAGGCCCACCCTACGAGCAGTACTTC. Translation gives CSASGTGPPYEQYF.

The genes are TRBV4-3 and TRBJ1-6; D possibly corresponds to TRBD1 (5 bases). There are 17 residues in the CDR3. The V and J ends lost 1 base and 5 bases respectively, with 15 bases between them. From germline, CDR1 is LGHNA and CDR2 YSLEER. CDR3 protein: CASSQVAGPEDNSPLHF. The CDR3, as DNA: TGCGCCAGCAGCCAAGTCGCGGGGCCAGAAGATAATTCACCCCTCCACTTT.

This chain joins TRBV6-6 and TRBJ1-1; D is possibly TRBD1 (5 bases). Trimming stripped 2 bases from V and 1 base from J, with 5 bases between. CDR1 is MNHNY and CDR2 is SVGAGI in the germline V gene (reference sequence). This CDR3 has 13 amino acids. The chain's CDR3 is CASSYTGNTEAFF. DNA of the CDR3: TGTGCCAGCAGTTACACAGGGAACACTGAAGCTTTCTTT.

DNA of the CDR3: TGTGCCAGCAGCGCCCACCCCAGACTAGCGGGAGATCCAGAGACCCAGTACTTC. Protein: CASSAHPRLAGDPETQYF. The chain combines TRBV9 with TRBJ2-5; 12 nucleotides line up with TRBD2. This CDR3 spans 18 amino acids. V was clipped by 3 bases and J by 4 bases; unmatched bases: 13. From germline, CDR1 is SGDLS and CDR2 YYNGEE. Full variable domain (remainder filled in from reference TRBV9 and TRBJ2-5): DSGVTQTPKHLITATGQRVTLRCSPRSGDLSVYWYQQSLDQGLQFLIQYYNGEERAKGNILERFSAQQFPDLHSELNLSSLELGDSALYFCASSAHPRLAGDPETQYFGPGTRLLVL.

A note on this clone: Relative to the germline gene, one junction end is altered; a read error may explain this. J is TRBJ2-7 and V is TRBV5-4, with 7 bases that match TRBD2. The germline gives CDR1 SGHNT, CDR2 YYREEE (reference sequence). This CDR3 spans 15 amino acids. CDR3 in DNA: TGTGCCAGCAGCCCAGGGCTAGCGGCTTCCCCTGAGCCGTACTTC. Protein: CASSPGLAASPEPYF.

This chain links TRBV6-5 with TRBJ2-3, with 10 positions matching TRBD2. CDR3 length equals 16 residues. From germline, CDR1 is MNHEY and CDR2 SVGAGI. V was pared by 4 bases and J by 5 bases, with 9 bases of the junction left unmatched. CDR3 nucleotide sequence: TGTGCCAGCAGTTCCCGGACTAGCGGATGGATAGATACGCAGTATTTT. Translating it yields CASSSRTSGWIDTQYF.

This clone came up once. The chain couples TRBV3-1 (or the pseudogene TRBV3-2) to TRBJ2-5; 7 bases agree with TRBD1. Germline V gene lookup returns CDR1 LGHDT and CDR2 YNNKEL (reference sequence). The V segment lost 0 bases and the J segment 5 bases; nucleotides outside the gene matches: 3. This CDR3 has 14 amino acids. The CDR3 loop is CASSQDLRGETQYF. CDR3 coding DNA: TGTGCCAGCAGCCAAGACCTCAGGGGGGAGACCCAGTACTTC.

The chain couples TRBV3-1 (or the pseudogene TRBV3-2) to TRBJ1-2, with TRBD1 matching over 9 bases. V shed 3 bases, J shed 7 bases, and the junction held 6 bases outside the gene matches. Germline V gene data show CDR1 as LGHDT and CDR2 as YNNKEL (reference sequence). The CDR3 covers 14 residues. CDR3 DNA sequence: TGTGCCAGCAGCCAGGGACAGGGTTTGGGTGGCTACACCTTC. Amino acid sequence: CASSQGQGLGGYTF.

This clone was detected only a few times. The rearrangement uses TRBV11-3 and TRBJ2-3, with 7 bases aligning to TRBD2. V shed 5 bases, J shed 4 bases, and the junction held 12 bases outside the gene matches. The length of the CDR3 is 16 residues. The V gene's germline CDR1 is SGHNT and CDR2 YENEEA. In DNA form, the CDR3 reads TGTGCCAGCAGCCCCGGGACTACGAATCGGGCAGATACGCAGTATTTT. It specifies CASSPGTTNRADTQYF.

V and J are TRBV7-9 and TRBJ1-1; no clear D. The CDR3 consists of 12 residues. Germline V gene data show CDR1 as SEHNR and CDR2 as FQNEAQ (reference sequence). The V gene lost 3 bases and the J gene lost 6 bases, with 8 bases spanning the gap. Written as DNA, the CDR3 is TGTGCCAGCAGCTTGCTTCAGGCTGAAGCTTTCTTT. This codes for CASSLLQAEAFF.

J is TRBJ2-7 and V is TRBV19, with D possibly being TRBD2 (5 bases). Germline V gene data show CDR1 as LNHDA and CDR2 as SQIVND (reference sequence). The CDR3 is 14 amino acids. Trimming took 0 bases from V and 6 from J, leaving 12 bases between them. CDR3 protein: CASSIEGLVTEQYF. CDR3 DNA sequence: TGTGCCAGTAGTATAGAAGGACTCGTCACCGAGCAGTACTTC.

The V and J genes are TRBV29-1 and TRBJ2-7, with 13 positions matching TRBD2. The V gene end was trimmed by 4 bases and the J gene end by 4 bases; junction bases not matched to a gene: 4. The germline CDR1 and CDR2 sequences are SQVTM and ANQGSEA. This CDR3 region has 14 residues. CDR3 sequence: CSVGGTSGVYEQYF. The CDR3 region has the DNA TGCAGCGTTGGAGGGACTAGCGGGGTTTACGAGCAGTACTTC.